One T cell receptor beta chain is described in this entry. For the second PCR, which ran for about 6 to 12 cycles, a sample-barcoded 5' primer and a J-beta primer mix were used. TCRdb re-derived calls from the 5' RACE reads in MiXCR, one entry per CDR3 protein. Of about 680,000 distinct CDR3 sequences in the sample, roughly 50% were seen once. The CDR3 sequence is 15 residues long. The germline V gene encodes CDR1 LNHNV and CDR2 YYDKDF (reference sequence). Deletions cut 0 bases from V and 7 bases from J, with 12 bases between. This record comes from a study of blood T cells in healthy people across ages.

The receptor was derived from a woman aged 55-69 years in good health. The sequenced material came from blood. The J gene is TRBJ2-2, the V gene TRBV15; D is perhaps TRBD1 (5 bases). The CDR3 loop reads CATSRDQGTDGELFF. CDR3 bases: TGTGCCACCAGCAGAGATCAGGGCACGGACGGGGAGCTGTTTTTT.